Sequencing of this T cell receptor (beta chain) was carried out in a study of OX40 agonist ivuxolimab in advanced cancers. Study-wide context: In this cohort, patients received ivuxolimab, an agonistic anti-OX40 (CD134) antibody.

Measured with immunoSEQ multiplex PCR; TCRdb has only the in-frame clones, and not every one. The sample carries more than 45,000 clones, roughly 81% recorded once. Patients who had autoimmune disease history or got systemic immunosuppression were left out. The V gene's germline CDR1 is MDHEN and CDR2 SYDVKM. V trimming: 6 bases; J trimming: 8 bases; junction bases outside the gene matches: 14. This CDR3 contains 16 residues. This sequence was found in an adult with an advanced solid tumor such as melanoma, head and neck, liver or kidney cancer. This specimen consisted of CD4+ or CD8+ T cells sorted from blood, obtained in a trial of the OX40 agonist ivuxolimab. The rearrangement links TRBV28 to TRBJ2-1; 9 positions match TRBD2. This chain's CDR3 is CASSLARAGGSDEQFF. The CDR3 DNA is TGTGCCAGCAGCCTTGCCCGGGCGGGAGGGTCTGATGAGCAGTTCTTC.